These 4 T cell receptor beta chains share one sample of origin, sequenced in a study of CD8+ T cells in alopecia areata (dated 2018 in TCRdb). The time point label for this specimen denotes: about 5 months on oral tofacitinib. According to the study, the label for this sample's treatment or condition signals: oral pan-JAK inhibitor, 5-10 mg twice daily. The receptor library was made with the immunoSEQ multiplex PCR assay. RNA was extracted from all samples and reverse transcribed into cDNA, which served as template for TCR sequencing. The table comes from immuneACCESS by way of TCRdb, which keeps in-frame sequences with V and J called. Part of the clones is missing from these tables; in studies checked, under half for an unresolved V gene and the rest for unknown reasons. Counted in this sample were approximately 280,000 clones; roughly 50% of them appeared once. The ten largest clones represent around 1.7% of the sample.

This specimen consisted of CD4+ T cells sorted from blood, obtained at week 24, from a patient treated with tofacitinib. Receptors originate from a human donor with alopecia areata.

The rearrangement uses TRBV5-1 and TRBJ2-7, with D perhaps being TRBD1 or TRBD2 (5 bases each). CDR3 length equals 14 residues. Germline V gives CDR1 SGHRS, CDR2 YFSETQ. V was cut by 9 bases and J by 2 bases, with 18 bases left in between. The CDR3 nucleotides are TGCGCCACCTCGGCCGGGACCGCTACCTACGAGCAGTACTTC. It translates to CATSAGTATYEQYF.

Only a few counts were recorded for this clone. V is TRBV28 and J is TRBJ1-2, with TRBD1 as a possible D gene (5 bases). The V gene lost 6 bases and the J gene lost 7 bases, with 15 bases spanning the gap. The CDR3 is made up of 13 amino acids. The germline gives CDR1 MDHEN, CDR2 SYDVKM. The CDR3 spells CASSRGRNIGYTF. The CDR3 nucleotides are TGTGCCAGCAGCCGGGGACGTAATATTGGCTACACCTTC.

V gene TRBV28 combines with J gene TRBJ2-5; TRBD2 matches 7 bases. Germline V gene data show CDR1 as MDHEN and CDR2 as SYDVKM. V shed 6 bases and J 0 bases; nucleotides not matched to a gene: 10. This CDR3 contains 16 residues. CDR3 sequence: CASSPGTTRYQETQYF. CDR3 coding DNA: TGTGCCAGCAGCCCCGGGACTACACGTTACCAAGAGACCCAGTACTTC.

Only a few counts were recorded for this clone. This sample also contains other DNA sequences that code for the same CDR3. The gene calls are TRBV9 and TRBJ2-7, with 9 positions matching TRBD1. After removal of 0 bases from V and 0 bases from J, the junction contained 1 base not matched to a gene. Germline CDR1 is SGDLS and CDR2 is YYNGEE. This CDR3 is built from 15 residues. The CDR3 reads CASSVGGQGSYEQYF. The CDR3 nucleotides read TGTGCCAGCAGCGTAGGGGGACAGGGCTCCTACGAGCAGTACTTC.